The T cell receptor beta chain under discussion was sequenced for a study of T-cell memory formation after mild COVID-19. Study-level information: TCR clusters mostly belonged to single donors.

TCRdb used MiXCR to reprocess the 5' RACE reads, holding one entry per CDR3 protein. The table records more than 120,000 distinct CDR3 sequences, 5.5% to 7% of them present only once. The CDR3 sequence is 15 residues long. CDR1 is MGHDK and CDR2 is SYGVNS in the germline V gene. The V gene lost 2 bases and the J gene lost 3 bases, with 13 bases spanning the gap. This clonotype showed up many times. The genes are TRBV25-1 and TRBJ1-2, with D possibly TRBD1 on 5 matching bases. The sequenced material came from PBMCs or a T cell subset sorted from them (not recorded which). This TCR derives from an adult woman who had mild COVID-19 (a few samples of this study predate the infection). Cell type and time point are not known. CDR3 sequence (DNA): TGTGCCAGCAGTGAAACTGCAGAAGGGGACTATGGCTACACCTTC. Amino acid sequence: CASSETAEGDYGYTF.